This record looks at one T cell receptor beta chain sequence and its context. Original processing notes: Counts of nucleated cells, estimated from reference gene primer amplification, were obtained. Assay used: immunoSEQ multiplex PCR; TCRdb lists only in-frame clones, some missing. V and J calls and clone size come straight from that table; D and trimming were deduced from the DNA. Found here are roughly 260,000 clones, about 87% of them singletons; the top ten hold about 4.1%. This sample was taken from a study of blood T cell repertoires in COVID-19. Study-wide context: Acute and convalescent COVID-19 specimens originated in the United States, Italy and Spain.

The germline gives CDR1 SGHNT, CDR2 YENEEA. V shed 1 base, J shed 4 bases, and the junction held 11 bases outside the gene matches. The CDR3 extends over 19 amino acids. The TCR originated in a man in his sixties who had recovered from COVID-19. The chain combines TRBV11-3 with TRBJ2-4; TRBD2 matches 12 bases. The source material was peripheral blood. The CDR3 here is CASSLGGPSGGEEKNIQYF. The CDR3 bases are TGTGCCAGCAGCTTAGGAGGGCCTAGCGGGGGGGAGGAAAAAAACATTCAGTACTTC.